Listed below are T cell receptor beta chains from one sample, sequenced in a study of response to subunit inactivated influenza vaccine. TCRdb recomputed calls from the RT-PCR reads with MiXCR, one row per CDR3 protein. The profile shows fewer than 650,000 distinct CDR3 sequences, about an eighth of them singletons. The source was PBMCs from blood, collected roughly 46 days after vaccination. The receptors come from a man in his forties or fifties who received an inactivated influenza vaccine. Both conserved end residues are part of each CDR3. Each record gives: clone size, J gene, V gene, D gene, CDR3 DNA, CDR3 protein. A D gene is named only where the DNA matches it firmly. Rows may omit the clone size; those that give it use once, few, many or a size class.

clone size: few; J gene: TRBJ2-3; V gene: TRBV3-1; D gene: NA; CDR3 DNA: TGTGCCAGCAGCCAAGATTGGGAAGCGTACCAGCCGGATACGCAGTATTTT; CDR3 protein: CASSQDWEAYQPDTQYF
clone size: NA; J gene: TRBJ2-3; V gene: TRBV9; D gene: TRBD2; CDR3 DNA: TGTGCCAGCAGCGTGGGATTTGCGGGAGCATCCACAGATACGCAGTATTTT; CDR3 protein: CASSVGFAGASTDTQYF
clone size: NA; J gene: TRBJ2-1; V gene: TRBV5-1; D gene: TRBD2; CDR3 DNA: TGCGCCAGCAGCTTTTTCGGGGGGGCCATGTATGAGCAGTTCTTC; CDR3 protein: CASSFFGGAMYEQFF
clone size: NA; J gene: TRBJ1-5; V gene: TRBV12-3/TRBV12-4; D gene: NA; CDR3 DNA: TGTGCCAGCAGCATTAGCCATAGCAATCAGCCCCAGCATTTT; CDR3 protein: CASSISHSNQPQHF
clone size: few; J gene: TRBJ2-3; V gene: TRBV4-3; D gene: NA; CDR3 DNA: TGCGCCAGCAGCCAAGAGAGGCGGGGAGCGTTGCCTAGCACAGATACGCAGTATTTT; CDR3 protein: CASSQERRGALPSTDTQYF
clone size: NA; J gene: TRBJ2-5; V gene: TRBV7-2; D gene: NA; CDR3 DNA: TGTGCCAGCAGCCCGGGACCGGGGGAGACCCAGTACTTC; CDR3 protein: CASSPGPGETQYF
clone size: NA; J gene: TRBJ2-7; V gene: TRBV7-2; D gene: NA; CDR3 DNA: TGTGCCAGCAGCCCTGGGACAATCGGCAACGAGCAGTACTTC; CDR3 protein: CASSPGTIGNEQYF
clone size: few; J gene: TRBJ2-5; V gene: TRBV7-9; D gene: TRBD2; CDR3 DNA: TGTGCCAGCAGCTTAACTAGCGTAGAGACCCAGTACTTC; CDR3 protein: CASSLTSVETQYF
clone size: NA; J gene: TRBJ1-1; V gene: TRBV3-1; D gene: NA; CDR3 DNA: TGTGCCAGCAGCCATCCCGGTTACACTGAAGCTTTCTTT; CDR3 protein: CASSHPGYTEAFF
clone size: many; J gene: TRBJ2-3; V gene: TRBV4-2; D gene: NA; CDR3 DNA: TGTGCCAGCAGCTTAACCGGCCTGAGCACAGATACGCAGTATTTT; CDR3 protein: CASSLTGLSTDTQYF
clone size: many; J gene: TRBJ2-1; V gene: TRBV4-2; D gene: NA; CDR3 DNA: TGTGCCAGCAGCCAAGGGAAGCGAGGCTCCACCTTGTACAATGAGCAGTTCTTC; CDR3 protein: CASSQGKRGSTLYNEQFF
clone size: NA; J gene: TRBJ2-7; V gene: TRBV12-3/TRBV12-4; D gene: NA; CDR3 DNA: TGTGCCAGCAGTACGGACCGCCAATCCTACGAGCAGTACTTC; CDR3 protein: CASSTDRQSYEQYF
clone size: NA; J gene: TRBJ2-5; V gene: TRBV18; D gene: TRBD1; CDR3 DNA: TGTGCCAGCTCATCGCGACAGGGAAGGGGCACACAAGAGACCCAGTACTTC; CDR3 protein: CASSSRQGRGTQETQYF
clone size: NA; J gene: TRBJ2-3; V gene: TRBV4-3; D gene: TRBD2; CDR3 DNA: TGCGCCAGCAGCCTCCGGTTGGGGCGGGAGGTAGCAGATACGCAGTATTTT; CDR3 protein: CASSLRLGREVADTQYF